This T cell receptor beta chain was identified in a study of human versus mouse CDR3 diversity and MHC coevolution. Study-level points and caveats: Roughly six MHC II alleles selected the human T cells. Among all groups, most of the three human donors showed least clonal inequality.

The CDR3 runs to 16 residues. Germline CDR1 is SNHLY and CDR2 is FYNNEI. Naive CD4 T cells were sorted as CD45RO-negative, CD62L-positive. TCRdb's table, derived via immunoSEQ multiplex PCR, lists solely in-frame clones and lacks some. This sample has 60,000 to 95,000 clones, with just under 95% found just once. To note about this clone: The antigen is undetermined.

This chain joins TRBV2 and TRBJ2-5; 10 bases agree with TRBD1. With the DNA end fitting TRBJ2-7 better, the J assignment may be wrong. The clonotype originates from a person between 25 and 70 years old in good health. Sequenced sample: naive CD4+ T cells from blood. Subset of the sample: CD45RO-negative CD62L-positive naive CD4 T cells. Written as DNA, the CDR3 is TGTGCCAGCACTCCCACCTTTGGACAGGGGGACTACGAGCAGTACTTC. Translated: CASTPTFGQGDYEQYF.